Given below is one T cell receptor beta chain in context. This clonotype was found many times. Its recognized antigen is unknown. Per-base qualities were not stored, and no clone one base away is much larger. These data are taken from a study of regulatory T cells in long-lasting Graves disease (dated by TCRdb to the early 2020s). Context from the whole study: Newly diagnosed Graves' disease patients had taken antithyroid drugs for less than 3 months. Persistent Graves' disease patients were compared with newly diagnosed Graves' disease patients by peripheral blood TCR sequencing and RNA sequencing. The study was registered as a clinical trial and conducted in China. A total of about 33 samples underwent TCR sequencing, from some 13 patients with persistent Graves' disease and approximately 20 patients with newly diagnosed Graves' disease. General findings and caveats noted by the study authors: TRBV28, TRBJ1-2 and TRBJ2-5 were preferentially used in persistent disease, while TRBV20-1 and TRBJ2-1 were favored in newly diagnosed disease. Persistent Graves' disease patients showed lower TCR Shannon entropy and fewer highly expanded clones than newly diagnosed patients, suggesting clonal expansion. Only peripheral blood was studied, because thyroid tissue, the primary lesion, was inaccessible. Sequencing and analysis were limited to the TCR beta chain. Persistent patients shared more public clonotypes among themselves (roughly 2,700) than newly diagnosed patients did (approximately 900). The authors noted that the small sample size was a limitation that may lower accuracy.

Libraries came from multiplex PCR. Sequencing used an Illumina HiSeq 4000. CDR3 regions were amplified by Arm-PCR with iRepertoire HTBI primers to construct TCR beta libraries. Before sequencing, the PCR products underwent gel purification. The original pipeline was this. Across samples, some 62 TRBV and 15 or so TRBJ segments were identified and used for gene usage analysis of CDR3 amino acid clonotypes. COPE and FqMerger were used to merge filtered high-quality paired reads into contigs. Contigs were aligned with BLAST to IMGT TRBV, TRBD and TRBJ reference genes, and CDR3 was defined per IMGT. Any clonotype with a frequency above 0.1% was classified as a highly expanded clone. Shannon entropy was used to measure repertoire diversity, and the Gini coefficient was used to measure V-J evenness. A clonotype was considered public if more than one individual shared it. The raw public reads went through TCRdb reprocessing: fastp at Q25, MiXCR clone calling, in-frame beta chains kept. Each entry merges the rows of one CDR3 protein and shows their most common DNA and genes. TCRdb, not the authors, supplied the V and J calls. The sample data list more than 350,000 distinct CDR3 sequences, and 14% to 15% of these were observed just once. In total, the top ten clones hold roughly a sixth of the sample.

Per the publication, the time point label means: newly diagnosed GD, antithyroid drugs for less than 3 months. For both TCR sequencing and RNA sequencing, RNA was extracted from PBMCs using TRIzol. The diagnosis of Graves' disease followed American Thyroid Association guidelines. Patients were recruited from an endocrinology department in Xi'an, China. Each patient gave approximately 10 milliliters of peripheral blood, collected in an EDTA anticoagulant tube. Ficoll Paque Plus density gradient separation was used to isolate PBMCs, and no further T cell sorting was done. An Agilent 2100 Bioanalyzer and agarose gel were used to check RNA quality, while a NanoDrop 2000 measured RNA concentration. The CDR3 spans 18 residues, from the cysteine through the phenylalanine. Just the 54-base CDR3 DNA is kept, in frame starting at base 1. Looking up the germline V gene yields CDR1 SNHLY and CDR2 FYNNEI. The junction carries 24 bases between V and J, which are trimmed by 4 bases and 3 bases respectively.

These data also featured in a second study, about T cells in Graves' hyperthyroidism and ophthalmopathy. Reported in the second study: Stable Graves' hyperthyroidism was defined as the absence of progression to ophthalmopathy over 18 months of follow-up. The hyperthyroidism patients were between 18 and 65 years old and newly diagnosed, with a disease duration of less than 2 months. The study excluded patients with uncontrolled infections, other autoimmune diseases, pregnancy or lactation. Diagnoses relied on clinical symptoms, serum thyroxine and TRAb, thyroid ultrasound and orbital computed tomography. The TCR CDR3 was subjected to a first round of RT-PCR using the HTBI primer set and the Qiagen OneStep RT-PCR kit. Most expanded thyroid clonotypes (frequency above 0.001) were also found in blood, which suggests that blood repertoires may mirror thyroid immune responses. In cross-validation, a model built on a 13 V-J signature told ophthalmopathy apart from stable hyperthyroidism with approximately 90% sensitivity and about 81% specificity, and in testing the same model reached 80%/75%. During validation, the model predicted progression to ophthalmopathy a median of about 6.3 months ahead of onset, with approximately 71% sensitivity and almost 75% specificity. A discovery cohort of about 95 patients, roughly 40 with Graves' ophthalmopathy and 57 with stable Graves' hyperthyroidism, was used to find distinguishing TCR V-J signatures. An independent validation cohort of 18 to 20 hyperthyroidism patients and about 15 patients who later progressed to ophthalmopathy tested prospective prediction of ophthalmopathy. The approximately 98 discovery patients were randomly divided into training and test sets at a 7:3 ratio. In several Graves' hyperthyroidism patients, the study also compared T-cell repertoires from thyroid tissue with T-cell repertoires from blood. Once sampling was done, hyperthyroidism patients were given methimazole at a starting dose of 30 mg daily, whereas ophthalmopathy patients were given high-dose intravenous methylprednisolone. Libraries were constructed in a second round of multiplex PCR, after which size selection and purification were carried out. The libraries were sequenced on an Illumina HiSeq2000 using paired-end 100 bp reads. SOAPnuke was used to process the raw data, removing reads that contained adapters or uncalled bases, had a mean Phred below 15, or lacked an exact match to the constant primer or identifier. COPE v1.2.5 was used to merge high-quality paired reads, and clonotypes were defined as unique nucleotide sequences. Clonotypes were aligned to IMGT TRBV, TRBD and TRBJ reference segments using MiTCR v1.1. The analysis was restricted to V-J combinations with a frequency above 0.0001, which together covered 99% to 99.2% of the repertoires. The TCS score was defined as F50 (clonal expansion) divided by E x V (chaos), with BLOSUM62-based TCRdist calculated between CDR3 peptides within each V-J. Welch's t-statistics and random forest reduced roughly 540 V-J features to 13, which were used in a naive Bayes classifier (R e1071). Sample size was not statistically predetermined, and investigators were not blinded to group allocation. According to the paper, TCR Vbeta CDR3 sequencing was carried out on about 140 peripheral blood samples, which came from 40 to 45 ophthalmopathy, 70 to 80 hyperthyroidism and approximately 17 progressor patients.

This clonotype originated in a woman aged 25 to 45 with Graves disease. Donor details come from another sample of the same person, matched by shared clones. This material consisted of peripheral blood mononuclear cells (PBMCs), taken at new diagnosis, from a patient treated with antithyroid drugs. The V gene is TRBV2 and the J gene is TRBJ2-5, with TRBD1 perhaps the D gene, on 7 matching bases. The nucleotide sequence is given as TGTGCCAGCAGTGGCTCGGGGGTCACGGGACAGTTGGAAGAGACCCAGTACTTC. Its translation is CASSGSGVTGQLEETQYF.